One and the same sample provided the 13 T cell receptor beta chains below, sequenced in a study of blood T cells in healthy people across ages. A J-beta primer mix and a sample-barcoded 5' primer were used in a second PCR of about 7 to 12 cycles. TCRdb re-derived calls from the 5' RACE reads in MiXCR, one entry per CDR3 protein. The table includes about a million distinct CDR3 sequences, around two fifths detected once. Sequencing was performed on blood. These receptors originate from a man between 18 and 29 years old in good health.

This clonotype was observed a few times. The chain recombines TRBV6-6 with TRBJ2-7; D is ambiguous. Trimming removed 2 bases from V and 5 bases from J, with 16 bases in between. CDR3 length: 15 residues. CDR1 is MNHNY and CDR2 is SVGAGI in the germline V gene (reference sequence). This chain's CDR3 is CASSYTWEPSHEQYF. Written as DNA, the CDR3 is TGTGCCAGCAGTTACACCTGGGAACCTTCTCACGAGCAGTACTTC.

This rearrangement joins TRBV5-1 to TRBJ1-1; D remains ambiguous. This CDR3 is 13 amino acids long. CDR1 and CDR2 (germline): SGHRS, YFSETQ. The V end was cut by 3 bases, the J end by 7 bases, with 13 bases between. DNA for the CDR3: TGCGCCAGCAGCTCCGTAGGCGGCGGTGAAGCTTTCTTT. It translates to CASSSVGGGEAFF. The full variable domain, with the rest looked up from reference TRBV5-1 and TRBJ1-1, is KAGVTQTPRYLIKTRGQQVTLSCSPISGHRSVSWYQQTPGQGLQFLFEYFSETQRNKGNFPGRFSGRQFSNSRSEMNVSTLELGDSALYLCASSSVGGGEAFFGQGTRLTVV.

The chain uses TRBV5-5 and TRBJ2-4; either TRBD1 or TRBD2 may supply D (5 bases each). Germline V gives CDR1 SGHKS, CDR2 YYEKEE (reference sequence). V was pared by 3 bases and J by 6 bases, with 10 bases between. The CDR3 contains 13 residues. CDR3 in amino acids: CASSSRDGNIQYF. The CDR3 DNA sequence: TGTGCCAGCAGCTCCCGGGACGGAAACATTCAGTACTTC.

The genes are TRBV5-1 and TRBJ1-4; possible D gene TRBD1, 5 bases. This CDR3 contains 15 residues. Trimming stripped 2 bases from V and 7 bases from J, with 15 bases between. CDR1 SGHRS and CDR2 YFSETQ come from the germline V gene. The chain's CDR3 is CASSFLGTESEKLFF. CDR3 DNA: TGCGCCAGCAGCTTTCTCGGGACGGAAAGTGAAAAACTGTTTTTT.

This rearrangement joins TRBV9 to TRBJ1-6, with D perhaps matching TRBD1 (6 bases). CDR1 SGDLS and CDR2 YYNGEE come from the germline V gene. The ends were cut back, 4 bases at V and 0 bases at J, with 14 bases in the middle. The CDR3 length is 17 residues. CDR3 loop: CASSRTVMSSYNSPLHF. The DNA of the CDR3 is TGTGCCAGCAGCAGGACAGTTATGAGCTCCTATAATTCACCCCTCCACTTT. Using reference TRBV9 and TRBJ1-6 for the parts outside the CDR3, the full variable domain is DSGVTQTPKHLITATGQRVTLRCSPRSGDLSVYWYQQSLDQGLQFLIQYYNGEERAKGNILERFSAQQFPDLHSELNLSSLELGDSALYFCASSRTVMSSYNSPLHFGNGTRLTVT.

This clonotype was found a few times. The chain recombines TRBV14 with TRBJ2-5; D perhaps matches TRBD2 (5 bases). The CDR3 has 15 residues. The V end lost 4 bases, the J end lost 1 base, and 13 bases lay between the germline ends. Germline V gene sequence: CDR1 SGHDN, CDR2 FVKESK. CDR3 DNA: TGTGCCAGCAGCCGCACGGGGTCTTTCCAAGAGACCCAGTACTTC. This translates into CASSRTGSFQETQYF.

The CDR3 reads CASSLYGVNEQFF. CDR3 coding DNA: TGTGCCAGCAGTTTATATGGGGTCAATGAGCAGTTCTTC. The genes are TRBV28 and TRBJ2-1, with unresolved D. V was pared by 1 base and J by 6 bases, with 7 bases between. CDR3 length equals 13 residues. Germline-derived CDR1 and CDR2 are MDHEN and SYDVKM.

This chain joins TRBV12-3 or TRBV12-4 and TRBJ1-1; D not certain. This CDR3 has 12 residues. Trimming took off 6 bases at V and 4 bases at J, with 9 bases between the two ends. CDR3 residues: CASSKVSTEAFF. DNA for the CDR3: TGTGCCAGCAGCAAGGTGAGCACTGAAGCTTTCTTT.

This clonotype has more than one count but fewer than ten. The chain has TRBV7-2 and TRBJ1-2; D remains ambiguous. V lost 0 bases and J lost 4, with 24 bases in between. This CDR3 spans 19 amino acids. Germline CDR1 SGHTA, CDR2 FQGNSA. The CDR3 DNA reads TGTGCCAGCAGCTTAGCGCGCGGATCTCTACCGCTATGGCGCTATGGCTACACCTTC. It translates to CASSLARGSLPLWRYGYTF.

The V call is TRBV7-8, the J call TRBJ2-3, with 9 bases that match TRBD1. Germline CDR1 and CDR2: SGHVS and FQNEAQ. The V segment lost 3 bases and the J segment 1 base; nucleotides outside the gene matches: 5. The CDR3 is 16 residues long. The CDR3 sequence: CASSFLQGAGTDTQYF. The CDR3 region has the DNA TGTGCCAGCAGCTTTCTACAGGGGGCAGGCACAGATACGCAGTATTTT.

The CDR3: CASSYRDGLYEQFF. DNA for the CDR3: TGTGCCAGCAGTTACAGGGACGGCCTCTACGAGCAGTTCTTC. The rearrangement joins TRBV6-2 or TRBV6-3 to TRBJ2-1; perhaps D is TRBD1 or TRBD2 (5 bases each). The V gene lost 2 bases and the J gene lost 10 bases, with 15 bases spanning the gap. The V gene's germline CDR1 is MNHEY and CDR2 SVGEGT. The CDR3 totals 14 residues.

The gene calls are TRBV5-1 and TRBJ2-1; 12 nucleotides align to TRBD2. The ends lost 4 bases at V and 2 bases at J; junction bases unmatched: 7. This CDR3 has 17 residues. Germline V CDR1 and CDR2: SGHRS, YFSETQ. The DNA of the CDR3 is TGCGCCAGCAGCCCGAGGGGACTAGCGGGCACCTACAATGAGCAGTTCTTC. Translating gives CASSPRGLAGTYNEQFF.

The rearrangement uses TRBV5-6 and TRBJ1-1; D is uncertain. The CDR3 is made up of 15 amino acids. Germline CDR1 SGHDT, CDR2 YYEEEE. Trimming left V 2 bases short and J 3 bases short, with 14 bases between. CDR3 sequence: CASSFYRVLDTEAFF. CDR3 bases: TGTGCCAGCAGCTTTTACCGGGTGTTGGACACTGAAGCTTTCTTT.